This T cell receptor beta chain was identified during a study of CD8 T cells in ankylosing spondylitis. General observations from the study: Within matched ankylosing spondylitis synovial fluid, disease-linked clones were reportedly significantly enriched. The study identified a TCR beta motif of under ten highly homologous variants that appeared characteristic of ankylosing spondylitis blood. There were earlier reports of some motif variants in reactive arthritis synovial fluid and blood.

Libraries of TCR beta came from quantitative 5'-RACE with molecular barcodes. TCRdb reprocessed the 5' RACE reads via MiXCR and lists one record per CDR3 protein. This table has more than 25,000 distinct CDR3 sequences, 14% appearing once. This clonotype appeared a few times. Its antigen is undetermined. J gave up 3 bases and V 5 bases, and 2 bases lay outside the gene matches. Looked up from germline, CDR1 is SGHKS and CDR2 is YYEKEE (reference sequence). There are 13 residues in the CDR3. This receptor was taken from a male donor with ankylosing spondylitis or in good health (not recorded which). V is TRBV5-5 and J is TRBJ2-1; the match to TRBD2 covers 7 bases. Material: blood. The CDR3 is CASRAGDYNEQFF. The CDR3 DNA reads TGTGCCAGCAGGGCGGGGGACTACAATGAGCAGTTCTTC.